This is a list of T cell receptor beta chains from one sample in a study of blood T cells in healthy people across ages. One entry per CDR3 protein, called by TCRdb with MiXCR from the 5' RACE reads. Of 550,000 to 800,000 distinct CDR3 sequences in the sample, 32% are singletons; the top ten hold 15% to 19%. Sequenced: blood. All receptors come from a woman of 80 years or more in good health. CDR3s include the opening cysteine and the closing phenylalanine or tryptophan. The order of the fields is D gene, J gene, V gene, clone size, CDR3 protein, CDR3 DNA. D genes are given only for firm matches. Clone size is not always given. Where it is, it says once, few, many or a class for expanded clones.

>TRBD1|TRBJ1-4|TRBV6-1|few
CASSVGQGREKLFF
TGTGCCAGCAGTGTTGGACAGGGACGTGAAAAACTGTTTTTT
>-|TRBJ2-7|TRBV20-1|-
CSAPAAPSEETQYF
TGCAGTGCTCCCGCAGCTCCCTCGGAGGAGACTCAGTACTTC
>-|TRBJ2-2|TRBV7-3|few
CASSQFGGVELFF
TGTGCCAGCAGCCAGTTCGGGGGAGTGGAGCTGTTTTTT
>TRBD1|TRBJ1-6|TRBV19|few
CASTPGQGNNSPLHF
TGTGCCAGTACTCCCGGACAGGGCAACAATTCACCCCTCCACTTT
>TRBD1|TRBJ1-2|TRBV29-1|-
CSARDSPISGYTF
TGCAGCGCCAGGGACAGCCCTATATCTGGCTACACCTTC
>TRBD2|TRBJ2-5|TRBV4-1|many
CASSQDPGLAGETQYF
TGCGCCAGCAGCCAAGACCCGGGACTAGCGGGGGAGACCCAGTACTTC
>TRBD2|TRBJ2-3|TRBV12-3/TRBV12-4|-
CASRSGLADYTDTQYF
TGTGCCAGCCGAAGTGGACTAGCGGACTACACAGATACGCAGTATTTT
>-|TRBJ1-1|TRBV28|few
CASSRQSMNTEAFF
TGTGCCAGCAGCAGACAGAGCATGAACACTGAAGCTTTCTTT
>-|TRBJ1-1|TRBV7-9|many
CASSRSGGAFF
TGTGCCAGCAGCCGCTCGGGGGGAGCTTTCTTT
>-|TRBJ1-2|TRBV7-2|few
CASSLSLMVGYTF
TGTGCCAGCAGCTTAAGTTTGATGGTTGGCTACACCTTC
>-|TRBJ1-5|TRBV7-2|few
CASSAVANSNQPQHF
TGTGCCAGCAGCGCTGTGGCTAATAGCAATCAGCCCCAGCATTTT
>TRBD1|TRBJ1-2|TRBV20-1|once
CSAPGGDRGDGYTF
TGCAGTGCCCCGGGTGGGGACAGGGGTGATGGCTACACCTTC
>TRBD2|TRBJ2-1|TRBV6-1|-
CASSASSGGANSEQFF
TGTGCCAGCAGTGCGAGTAGCGGGGGGGCCAATAGTGAGCAGTTCTTC
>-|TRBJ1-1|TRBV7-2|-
CASSRHSILRVRTEAFF
TGTGCCAGCAGCCGACATTCTATATTGAGGGTGCGGACTGAAGCTTTCTTT
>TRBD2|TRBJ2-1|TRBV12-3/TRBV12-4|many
CASSLTGGAYNEQFF
TGTGCCAGCAGTTTAACTGGGGGGGCCTACAATGAGCAGTTCTTC
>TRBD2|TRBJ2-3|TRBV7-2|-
CASSFPNLPRSGRASDTQYF
TGTGCCAGCAGCTTCCCCAACCTCCCACGTAGCGGGAGGGCCTCAGATACGCAGTATTTT
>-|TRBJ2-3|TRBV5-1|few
CASSLEARTKSTDTQYF
TGCGCCAGCAGCTTGGAAGCTAGAACGAAAAGCACAGATACGCAGTATTTT
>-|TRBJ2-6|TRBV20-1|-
CSARYASGANVLTF
TGCAGTGCTAGATATGCCTCTGGGGCCAACGTCCTGACTTTC
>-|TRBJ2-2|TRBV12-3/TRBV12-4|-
CASRVTGPNTGELFF
TGTGCCAGCAGGGTAACGGGCCCGAACACCGGGGAGCTGTTTTTT
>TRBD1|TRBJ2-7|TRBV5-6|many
CASSLRPTGGYEQYF
TGTGCCAGCAGCCTGAGACCCACAGGGGGCTACGAGCAGTACTTC
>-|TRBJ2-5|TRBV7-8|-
CASSLVQQTRTLNVQYF
TGTGCCAGCAGCTTAGTACAGCAGACCAGAACTTTAAATGTGCAGTACTTC
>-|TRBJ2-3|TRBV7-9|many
CASSLDPGTDTQYF
TGTGCCAGCAGCTTAGACCCCGGCACAGATACGCAGTATTTT
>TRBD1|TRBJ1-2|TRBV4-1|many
CASSQEQGRAGYGYTF
TGCGCCAGCAGCCAAGAACAGGGGCGGGCCGGGTATGGCTACACCTTC
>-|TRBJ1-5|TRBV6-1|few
CASNSQGGNQPQHF
TGTGCCAGCAATTCACAGGGTGGCAATCAGCCCCAGCATTTT
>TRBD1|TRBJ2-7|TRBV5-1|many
CASSLGDRGAYEQYF
TGCGCCAGCAGCTTAGGGGACAGGGGCGCCTACGAGCAGTACTTC
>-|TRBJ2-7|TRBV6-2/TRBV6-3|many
CASSYTRDRRGYEQYF
TGTGCCAGCAGTTACACGCGGGACAGAAGAGGCTACGAGCAGTACTTC
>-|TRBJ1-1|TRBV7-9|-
CASSLNLGTSNTEAFF
TGTGCCAGCAGCTTAAATCTAGGGACATCGAACACTGAAGCTTTCTTT
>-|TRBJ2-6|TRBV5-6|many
CASSFNRISGANVLTF
TGTGCCAGCAGCTTCAACCGGATCTCTGGGGCCAACGTCCTGACTTTC
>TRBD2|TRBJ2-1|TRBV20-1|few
CSATPEGAGGRSSYDEQFF
TGCAGTGCTACCCCCGAAGGAGCGGGGGGCCGAAGCTCCTACGATGAGCAGTTCTTC
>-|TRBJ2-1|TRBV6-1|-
CACSGSPGPSNEQFF
TGTGCCTGCAGCGGATCTCCGGGACCGTCTAATGAGCAGTTCTTC
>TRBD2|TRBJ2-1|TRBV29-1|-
CSVDSLAGGSGSYNEQFF
TGCAGCGTTGATAGCCTAGCGGGGGGGTCTGGCTCCTACAATGAGCAGTTCTTC
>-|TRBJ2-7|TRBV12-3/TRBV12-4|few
CAQYYYEQYF
TGTGCCCAATACTACTACGAGCAGTACTTC
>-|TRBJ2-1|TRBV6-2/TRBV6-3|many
CASSLGTIYNEQFF
TGTGCCAGCAGTTTGGGGACGATTTACAATGAGCAGTTCTTC
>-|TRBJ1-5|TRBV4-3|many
CASSQEIRQPQHF
TGCGCCAGCAGCCAGGAAATAAGACAGCCCCAGCATTTT
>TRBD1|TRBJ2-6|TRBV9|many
CASSAPTGEGANVLTF
TGTGCCAGCAGCGCCCCAACAGGGGAAGGGGCCAACGTCCTGACTTTC
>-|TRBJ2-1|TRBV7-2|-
CASSLVRAGDEQFF
TGTGCCAGCAGCTTAGTCAGGGCCGGAGATGAGCAGTTCTTC